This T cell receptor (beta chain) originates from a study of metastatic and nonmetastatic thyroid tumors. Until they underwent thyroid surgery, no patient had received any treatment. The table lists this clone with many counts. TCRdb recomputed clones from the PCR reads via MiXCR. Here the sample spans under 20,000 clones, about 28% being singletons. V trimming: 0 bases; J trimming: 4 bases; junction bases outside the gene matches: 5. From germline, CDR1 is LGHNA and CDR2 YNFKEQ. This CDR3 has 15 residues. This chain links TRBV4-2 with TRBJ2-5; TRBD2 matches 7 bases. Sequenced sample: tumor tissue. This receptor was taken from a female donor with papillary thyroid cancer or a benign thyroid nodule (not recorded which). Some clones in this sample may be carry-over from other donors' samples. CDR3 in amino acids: CASSQDQSSGETQYF. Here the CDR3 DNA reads TGTGCCAGCAGCCAAGATCAATCTAGCGGAGAGACCCAGTACTTC.